This T cell receptor (beta chain) was identified during a study of T cell changes during pregnancy in multiple sclerosis. Trimming left V 5 bases short and J 0 bases short, with 14 bases between. Germline V gives CDR1 PRHDT, CDR2 FYEKMQ (reference sequence). The CDR3 length is 16 residues. Profiling relied on immunoSEQ multiplex PCR, and the TCRdb table lists in-frame clones only, not all of them. Counted here are tens of thousands of clones, roughly 91% occurring once; the ten biggest clones make up about 2.1%. This clonotype was sampled from a female donor in good health, enrolled as a control in a pregnancy study. V is TRBV13 and J is TRBJ2-1; D may be TRBD2 (6 bases). Material: peripheral blood, obtained in the second trimester of pregnancy. CDR3 in DNA: TGTGCCAGCAGCCACGCCTGGAGGGTCTCCTACAATGAGCAGTTCTTC. As protein: CASSHAWRVSYNEQFF.